These 4 T cell receptor beta chains share one sample of origin, sequenced in a study of blood T cell repertoires in COVID-19 (dated by TCRdb to 2018 to 2021). Libraries were made using the immunoSEQ multiplex PCR assay. TCRdb's version of the immuneACCESS table is confined to in-frame rearrangements and falls short of the full clone set. An unresolved V gene accounts for under half of the shortfall where checked; the remainder is of unknown origin. This sample has 45,000 to 65,000 clones in its table, and 89% of those were observed once. Roughly 5.3% of the sample goes to the ten largest clones. Source material: peripheral blood. These receptors were collected from a man aged 60 to 69 with active COVID-19.

This chain connects TRBV7-8 to TRBJ2-3, with 11 bases that match TRBD1. J lost 4 bases, V lost 2 bases, and 8 bases had no gene match. The CDR3 spans 17 residues. From germline, CDR1 is SGHVS and CDR2 FQNEAQ. The CDR3 DNA reads as TGTGCCAGCAGCTTAAGAATCGGACAGGGGGCAGCAGATACGCAGTATTTT. Translating it yields CASSLRIGQGAADTQYF.

The chain employs TRBV7-2 and TRBJ1-6; D might be TRBD1 (5 bases). The V and J ends lost 5 bases and 5 bases respectively, with 13 bases between them. The CDR3 covers 15 residues. Germline CDR1 is SGHTA and CDR2 is FQGNSA. The CDR3: CASSTQGQDNSPLHF. DNA of the CDR3: TGTGCCAGCAGCACCCAAGGACAAGATAATTCACCCCTCCACTTT.

The genes are TRBV4-3 and TRBJ2-7; 9 bases are a match to TRBD2. This CDR3 has 15 amino acids. In germline, CDR1 is LGHNA, CDR2 YSLEER. Losses at the gene ends were 0 bases for V and 1 base for J; bases not matched to a gene: 1. CDR3 loop: CASSQEREGSYEQYF. CDR3 DNA sequence: TGCGCCAGCAGCCAAGAGCGGGAGGGTTCCTACGAGCAGTACTTC.

The genes are TRBV5-1 and TRBJ1-1; 9 bases are shared with TRBD1. CDR1 and CDR2 (germline): SGHRS, YFSETQ. With 7 bases clipped from V and 4 bases from J, the junction kept 8 bases outside the gene matches. The CDR3 runs 14 residues. CDR3 coding DNA: TGCGCCAGCGCCTCACAGGGGGCCGTCACTGAAGCTTTCTTT. Protein sequence: CASASQGAVTEAFF.